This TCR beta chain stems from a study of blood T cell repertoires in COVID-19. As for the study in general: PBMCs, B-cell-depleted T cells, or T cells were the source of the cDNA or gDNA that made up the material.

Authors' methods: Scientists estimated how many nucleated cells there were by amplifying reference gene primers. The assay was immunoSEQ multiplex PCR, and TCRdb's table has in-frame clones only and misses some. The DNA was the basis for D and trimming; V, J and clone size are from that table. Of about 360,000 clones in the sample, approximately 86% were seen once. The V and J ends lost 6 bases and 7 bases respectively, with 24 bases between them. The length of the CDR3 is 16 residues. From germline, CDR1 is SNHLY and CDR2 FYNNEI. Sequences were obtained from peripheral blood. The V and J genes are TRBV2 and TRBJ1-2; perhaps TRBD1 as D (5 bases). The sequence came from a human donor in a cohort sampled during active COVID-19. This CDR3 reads CASRLDSNPLQGGYTF. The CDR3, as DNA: TGTGCCAGCAGGCTAGACAGTAACCCCCTTCAGGGTGGCTACACCTTC. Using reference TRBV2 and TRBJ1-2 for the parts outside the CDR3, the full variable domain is EPEVTQTPSHQVTQMGQEVILRCVPISNHLYFYWYRQILGQKVEFLVSFYNNEISEKSEIFDDQFSVERPDGSNFTLKIRSTKLEDSAMYFCASRLDSNPLQGGYTFGSGTRLTVV.